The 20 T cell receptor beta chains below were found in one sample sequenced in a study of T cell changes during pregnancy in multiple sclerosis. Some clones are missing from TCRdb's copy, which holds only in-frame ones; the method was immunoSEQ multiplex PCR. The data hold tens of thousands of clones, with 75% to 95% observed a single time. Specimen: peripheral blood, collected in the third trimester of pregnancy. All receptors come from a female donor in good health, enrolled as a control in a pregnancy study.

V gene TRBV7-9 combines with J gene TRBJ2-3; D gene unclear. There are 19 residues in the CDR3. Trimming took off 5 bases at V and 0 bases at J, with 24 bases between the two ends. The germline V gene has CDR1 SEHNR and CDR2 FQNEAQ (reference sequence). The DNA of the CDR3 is TGTGCCAGCAGCCGATACGCCCTACAGAGATCCTCTAGCACAGATACGCAGTATTTT. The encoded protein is CASSRYALQRSSSTDTQYF.

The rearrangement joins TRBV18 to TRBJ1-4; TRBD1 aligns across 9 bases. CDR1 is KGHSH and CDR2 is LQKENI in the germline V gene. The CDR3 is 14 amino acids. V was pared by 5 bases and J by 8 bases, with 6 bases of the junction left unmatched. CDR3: CASSSRQGGEKLFF. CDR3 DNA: TGTGCCAGCTCATCTCGACAGGGGGGAGAAAAACTGTTTTTT.

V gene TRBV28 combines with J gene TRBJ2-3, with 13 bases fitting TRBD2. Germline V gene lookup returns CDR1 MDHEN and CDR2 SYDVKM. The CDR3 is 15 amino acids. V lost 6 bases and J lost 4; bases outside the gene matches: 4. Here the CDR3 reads CASRGGTSGADTQYF. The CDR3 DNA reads TGTGCCAGCAGGGGAGGGACTAGCGGGGCAGATACGCAGTATTTT.

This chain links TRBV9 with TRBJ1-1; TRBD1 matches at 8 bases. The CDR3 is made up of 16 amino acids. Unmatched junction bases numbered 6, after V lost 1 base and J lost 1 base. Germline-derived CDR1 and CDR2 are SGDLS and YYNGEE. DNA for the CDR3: TGTGCCAGCAGCGTATCCCCTGACAGGGGGAACACTGAAGCTTTCTTT. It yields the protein CASSVSPDRGNTEAFF.

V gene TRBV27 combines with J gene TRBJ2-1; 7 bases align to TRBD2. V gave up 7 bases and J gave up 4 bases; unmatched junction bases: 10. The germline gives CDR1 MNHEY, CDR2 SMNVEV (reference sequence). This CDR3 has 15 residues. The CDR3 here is CASTNKGSGYNEQFF. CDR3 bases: TGTGCCAGCACTAACAAAGGTAGCGGGTACAATGAGCAGTTCTTC.

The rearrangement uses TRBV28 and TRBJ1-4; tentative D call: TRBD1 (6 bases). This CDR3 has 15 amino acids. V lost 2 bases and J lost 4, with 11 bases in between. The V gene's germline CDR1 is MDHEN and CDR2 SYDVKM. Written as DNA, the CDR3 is TGTGCCAGCAGTTTAGTGGACAGCTTTAATGAAAAACTGTTTTTT. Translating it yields CASSLVDSFNEKLFF.

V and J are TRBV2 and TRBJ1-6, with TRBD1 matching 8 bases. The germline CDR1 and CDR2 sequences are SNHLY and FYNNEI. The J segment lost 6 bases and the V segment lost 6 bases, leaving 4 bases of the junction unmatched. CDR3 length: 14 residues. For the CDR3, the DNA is TGTGCCAGCAGGCAGGGGGCTAGTAATTCACCCCTCCACTTT. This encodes CASRQGASNSPLHF.

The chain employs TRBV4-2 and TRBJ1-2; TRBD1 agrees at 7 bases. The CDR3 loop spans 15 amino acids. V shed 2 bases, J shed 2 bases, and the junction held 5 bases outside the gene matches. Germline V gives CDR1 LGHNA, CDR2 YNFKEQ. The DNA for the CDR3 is TGTGCCAGCAGCCAACGACAGGGATCAAACTATGGCTACACCTTC. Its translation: CASSQRQGSNYGYTF.

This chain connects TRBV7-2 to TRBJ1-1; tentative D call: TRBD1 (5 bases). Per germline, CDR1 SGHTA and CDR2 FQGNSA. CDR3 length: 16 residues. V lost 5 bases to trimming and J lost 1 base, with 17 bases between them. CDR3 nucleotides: TGTGCCAGCAGCCGGCTTGGGACTCGCGCGAACACTGAAGCTTTCTTT. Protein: CASSRLGTRANTEAFF. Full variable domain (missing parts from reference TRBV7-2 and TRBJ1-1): GAGVSQSPSNKVTEKGKDVELRCDPISGHTALYWYRQSLGQGLEFLIYFQGNSAPDKSGLPSDRFSAERTGGSVSTLTIQRTQQEDSAVYLCASSRLGTRANTEAFFGQGTRLTVV.

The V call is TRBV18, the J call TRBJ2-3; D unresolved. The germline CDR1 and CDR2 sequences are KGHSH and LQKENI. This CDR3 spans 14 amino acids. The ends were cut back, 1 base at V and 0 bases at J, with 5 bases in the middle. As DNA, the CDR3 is TGTGCCAGCTCACCACTTCTTAGCACAGATACGCAGTATTTT. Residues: CASSPLLSTDTQYF. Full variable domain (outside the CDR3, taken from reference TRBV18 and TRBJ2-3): NAGVMQNPRHLVRRRGQEARLRCSPMKGHSHVYWYRQLPEEGLKFMVYLQKENIIDESGMPKERFSAEFPKEGPSILRIQQVVRGDSAAYFCASSPLLSTDTQYFGPGTRLTVL.

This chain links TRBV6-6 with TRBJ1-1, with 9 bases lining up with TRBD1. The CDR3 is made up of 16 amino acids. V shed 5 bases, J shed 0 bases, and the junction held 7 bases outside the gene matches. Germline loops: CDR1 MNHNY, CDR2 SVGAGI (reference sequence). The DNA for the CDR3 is TGTGCCAGCAGTCTGGACAGGGGATTTTTGAACACTGAAGCTTTCTTT. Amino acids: CASSLDRGFLNTEAFF.

The CDR3 region has the DNA TGTGCCAGCAGCCCCCCGGGGGGGGCTCACAATGAGCAGTTCTTC. Amino acid sequence: CASSPPGGAHNEQFF. The chain uses TRBV7-2 and TRBJ2-1, with 8 bases lining up with TRBD2. The CDR3 loop spans 15 amino acids. Germline V lookup: CDR1 SGHTA, CDR2 FQGNSA. V was pared by 5 bases and J by 5 bases, with 8 bases of the junction left unmatched.

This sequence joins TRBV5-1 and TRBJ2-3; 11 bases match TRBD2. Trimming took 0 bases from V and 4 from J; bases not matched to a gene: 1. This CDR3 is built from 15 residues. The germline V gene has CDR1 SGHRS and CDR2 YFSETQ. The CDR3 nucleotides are TGCGCCAGCAGCTTGGAACTAGCGGGGGCAGATACGCAGTATTTT. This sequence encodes CASSLELAGADTQYF.

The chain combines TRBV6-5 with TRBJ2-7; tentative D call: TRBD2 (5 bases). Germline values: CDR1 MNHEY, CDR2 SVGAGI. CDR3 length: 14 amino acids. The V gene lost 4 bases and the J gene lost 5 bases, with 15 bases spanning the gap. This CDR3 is CASSSRTGRNEQYF. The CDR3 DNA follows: TGTGCCAGCAGTTCCCGGACGGGAAGGAACGAGCAGTACTTC.

This CDR3 is CASSLEQGDEKLFF. In DNA, the CDR3 is TGCGCCAGCAGCTTGGAACAGGGGGATGAAAAACTGTTTTTT. The chain has TRBV5-1 and TRBJ1-4; 8 positions match TRBD1. The V gene end was trimmed by 0 bases and the J gene end by 6 bases; junction bases not matched to a gene: 1. This CDR3 spans 14 amino acids. In germline, CDR1 is SGHRS, CDR2 YFSETQ.

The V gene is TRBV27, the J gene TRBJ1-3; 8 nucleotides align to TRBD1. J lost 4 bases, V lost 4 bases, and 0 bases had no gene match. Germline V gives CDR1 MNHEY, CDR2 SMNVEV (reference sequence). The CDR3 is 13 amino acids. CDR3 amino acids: CASSWDRGNTIYF. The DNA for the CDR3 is TGTGCCAGCAGTTGGGACAGGGGAAACACCATATATTTT.

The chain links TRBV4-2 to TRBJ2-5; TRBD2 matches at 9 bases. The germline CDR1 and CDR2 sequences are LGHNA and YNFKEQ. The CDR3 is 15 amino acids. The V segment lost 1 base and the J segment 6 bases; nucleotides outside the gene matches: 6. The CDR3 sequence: CASSQASGEVKTQYF. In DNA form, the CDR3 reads TGTGCCAGCAGCCAAGCTAGCGGGGAGGTGAAGACCCAGTACTTC.

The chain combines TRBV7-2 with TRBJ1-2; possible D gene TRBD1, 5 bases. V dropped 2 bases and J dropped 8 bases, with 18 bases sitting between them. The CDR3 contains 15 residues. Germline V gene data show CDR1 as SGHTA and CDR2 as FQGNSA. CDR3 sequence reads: CASSLSPRGGYGYTF. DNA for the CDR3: TGTGCCAGCAGCTTATCCCCCCGCGGGGGGTACGGCTACACCTTC.

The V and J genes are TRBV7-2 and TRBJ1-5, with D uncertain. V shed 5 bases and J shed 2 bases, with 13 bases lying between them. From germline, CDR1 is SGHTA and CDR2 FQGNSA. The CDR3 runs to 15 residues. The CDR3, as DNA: TGTGCCAGCAGCAAATCCAGGTCCCGCAATCAGCCCCAGCATTTT. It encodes CASSKSRSRNQPQHF.

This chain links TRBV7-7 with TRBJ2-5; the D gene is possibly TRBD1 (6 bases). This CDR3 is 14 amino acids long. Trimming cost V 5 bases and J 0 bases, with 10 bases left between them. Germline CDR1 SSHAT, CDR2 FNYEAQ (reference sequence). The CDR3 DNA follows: TGTGCCAGCAGCCCTACAGGGAACCAAGAGACCCAGTACTTC. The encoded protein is CASSPTGNQETQYF.